A selection of T cell receptor beta chains follows, all from one sample in a study of cytomegalovirus exposure and HLA in healthy donors. This table comes from immunoSEQ multiplex PCR, and its TCRdb copy is limited to in-frame clones, with some not included. Among about 190,000 clones listed, 87% were seen once. The sequenced material came from PBMCs. Receptors were obtained from a boy aged 2 to 10 in good health and CMV-seronegative. CDR3s include the opening cysteine and the closing phenylalanine or tryptophan. Fields, in order: V gene, clone size, J gene, D gene, CDR3 protein, CDR3 DNA. A D gene is named only where the DNA matches it firmly. The size field is filled for only some rows; it gives once, few, many or a size class.

V: TRBV25-1
size: .
J: TRBJ2-7
D: .
CDR3: CASGGEYDSYEQYF
DNA: TGTGCCAGCGGTGGAGAATATGACTCCTACGAGCAGTACTTC

V: TRBV11-3
size: .
J: TRBJ2-5
D: TRBD2
CDR3: CASSQGTSGYQETQYF
DNA: TGTGCCAGCAGCCAAGGGACTAGCGGGTACCAAGAGACCCAGTACTTC

V: TRBV28
size: .
J: TRBJ1-3
D: .
CDR3: CASTYTGSGNTIYF
DNA: TGTGCCAGCACCTACACAGGGTCTGGAAACACCATATATTTT

V: TRBV15
size: .
J: TRBJ2-3
D: TRBD1
CDR3: CATSRDLGQGGDTQYF
DNA: TGTGCCACCAGCAGAGATCTGGGACAGGGAGGCGATACGCAGTATTTT

V: TRBV5-1
size: once
J: TRBJ2-6
D: .
CDR3: CASSFVGAPGANVLTF
DNA: TGCGCCAGCAGCTTTGTGGGGGCGCCTGGGGCCAACGTCCTGACTTTC

V: TRBV5-6
size: .
J: TRBJ2-7
D: TRBD1
CDR3: CASSQTGGYEQYF
DNA: TGTGCCAGCAGTCAAACAGGGGGCTACGAGCAGTACTTC

V: TRBV9
size: .
J: TRBJ1-2
D: TRBD1
CDR3: CASSISPDRGGGYTF
DNA: TGTGCCAGCAGCATAAGCCCGGACAGGGGCGGCGGCTACACCTTC

V: TRBV28
size: .
J: TRBJ2-3
D: TRBD2
CDR3: CASSLLTSGGFTDTQYF
DNA: TGTGCCAGCAGTTTACTTACTAGCGGGGGATTCACAGATACGCAGTATTTT

V: TRBV19
size: .
J: TRBJ1-6
D: .
CDR3: CATSDGGPLHF
DNA: TGTGCCACCTCCGATGGGGGGCCCCTCCACTTT

V: TRBV28
size: .
J: TRBJ2-1
D: .
CDR3: CASSFVGRVSYNEQFF
DNA: TGTGCCAGCAGTTTCGTTGGGCGGGTTTCCTACAATGAGCAGTTCTTC

V: TRBV29-1
size: .
J: TRBJ2-1
D: .
CDR3: CSVVRGGSEQFF
DNA: TGCAGCGTTGTTAGGGGGGGGTCTGAGCAGTTCTTC

V: TRBV19
size: .
J: TRBJ1-4
D: .
CDR3: CASSIPGNGNEKLFF
DNA: TGTGCCAGTAGTATTCCAGGGAACGGCAATGAAAAACTGTTTTTT

V: TRBV7-9
size: once
J: TRBJ2-7
D: .
CDR3: CASSLSQGWLSEQYF
DNA: TGTGCCAGCAGCTTATCTCAGGGTTGGCTCTCCGAGCAGTACTTC

V: TRBV19
size: .
J: TRBJ1-6
D: .
CDR3: CASGDRTPYNSPLHF
DNA: TGTGCCAGTGGTGACAGGACTCCTTATAATTCACCCCTCCACTTT

V: TRBV11-2
size: .
J: TRBJ2-3
D: TRBD2
CDR3: CASSFRLAGATTDTQYF
DNA: TGTGCCAGCAGCTTCCGACTAGCGGGGGCCACAACAGATACGCAGTATTTT

V: TRBV21-1
size: .
J: TRBJ1-1
D: .
CDR3: CASRNVGVRAFF
DNA: TGTGCCAGCAGAAATGTAGGGGTCAGAGCTTTCTTT